The 32 T cell receptor beta chains below come from one sample, sequenced in a study of T cell repertoires in cytomegalovirus infection. TCRdb independently ran MiXCR on the reads; one entry per CDR3 protein. The table includes about 530,000 distinct CDR3 sequences, about 25% detected once. The sequenced sample consisted of PBMCs. The source of these receptors is a human donor in good health (CMV status not recorded). Some clones in this sample may be carry-over from other donors' samples.

The sample holds one count of this clonotype. J is TRBJ2-5 and V is TRBV20-1; D gene ambiguous. Trimming took 2 bases from V and 5 from J, leaving 12 bases between them. The CDR3 extends over 13 amino acids. Germline V gene sequence: CDR1 DFQATT, CDR2 SNEGSKA (reference sequence). The CDR3 nucleotides read TGCAGTGCTAGAATACCCCTCGGGGAGACCCAGTACTTC. Its protein product is CSARIPLGETQYF.

As regards this clonotype: Relative to the germline gene, one junction end is altered; a read error may explain this. The chain uses TRBV19 and TRBJ1-1; 7 nucleotides agree with TRBD1. Germline V gene sequence: CDR1 LNHDA, CDR2 SQIVND (reference sequence). The CDR3 runs 13 residues. The chain's CDR3 is CVSSPTQGAEAFF. In nucleotides, the CDR3 is TGTGTCAGTAGTCCGACTCAGGGGGCTGAAGCTTTCTTT.

This chain joins TRBV7-8 and TRBJ2-3; 12 nucleotides agree with TRBD2. With V trimmed by 3 bases and J by 3 bases, 10 bases remained unmatched. The CDR3 is 18 amino acids. The germline V gene has CDR1 SGHVS and CDR2 FQNEAQ. The CDR3 nucleotides are TGTGCCAGCAGCTTTCCCGCTCGGACTAGCGGGGATACAGATACGCAGTATTTT. Translation gives CASSFPARTSGDTDTQYF.

This clonotype was counted a few times. The chain joins TRBV7-9 to TRBJ2-5, with TRBD1 matching 7 bases. The V gene end was trimmed by 1 base and the J gene end by 2 bases; junction bases not matched to a gene: 4. CDR3 length: 15 residues. Looked up from germline, CDR1 is SEHNR and CDR2 is FQNEAQ (reference sequence). The CDR3 DNA is TGTGCCAGCAGCTTAGACAGGGGCGAACAAGAGACCCAGTACTTC. Its protein product is CASSLDRGEQETQYF.

The chain carries TRBV19 and TRBJ1-5; D perhaps matches TRBD1 (5 bases). Germline-derived CDR1 and CDR2 are LNHDA and SQIVND (reference sequence). CDR3 length: 15 residues. Trimming took off 5 bases at V and 0 bases at J, with 11 bases between the two ends. CDR3 sequence: CASSSQGPSNQPQHF. CDR3 DNA: TGTGCCAGTAGTTCCCAGGGACCTAGCAATCAGCCCCAGCATTTT.

This clonotype was observed a few times. The chain employs TRBV4-2 and TRBJ1-6; TRBD1 matches at 9 bases. The germline V gene has CDR1 LGHNA and CDR2 YNFKEQ. J lost 6 bases, V lost 0 bases, and 6 bases had no gene match. This CDR3 has 17 residues. DNA of the CDR3: TGTGCCAGCAGCCAAGATCCCTGGACAGGGGCTAATTCACCCCTCCACTTT. As protein: CASSQDPWTGANSPLHF.

The chain couples TRBV10-3 to TRBJ2-1, with D perhaps TRBD2 (6 bases). Trimming removed 6 bases at V and 3 bases at J, with 15 bases between. The CDR3 has 15 amino acids. CDR1 ENHRY and CDR2 SYGVKD come from the germline V gene. CDR3 loop: CAISSRDWDYNEQFF. The CDR3 coding sequence is TGTGCCATCAGCTCCCGGGACTGGGACTACAATGAGCAGTTCTTC.

This clonotype was counted only a few times. V and J are TRBV11-2 and TRBJ2-1; maybe TRBD1 (6 bases). The CDR3 totals 15 residues. Looked up from germline, CDR1 is SGHAT and CDR2 is FQNNGV. Trimming cost V 0 bases and J 2 bases, with 8 bases left between them. This CDR3 reads CASSLDGGTYNEQFF. CDR3 sequence (DNA): TGTGCCAGCAGCTTAGATGGGGGCACCTACAATGAGCAGTTCTTC.

The CDR3 sequence is CASSILTSGSSYNEQFF. The DNA of the CDR3 is TGTGCCAGCAGTATCCTGACTAGCGGGAGTTCCTACAATGAGCAGTTCTTC. The chain joins TRBV7-9 to TRBJ2-1; TRBD2 aligns across 12 bases. Trimming took 6 bases from V and 1 from J; bases not matched to a gene: 7. The CDR3 length is 17 residues. Germline V gene sequence: CDR1 SEHNR, CDR2 FQNEAQ (reference sequence).

This clonotype was detected only a few times. The chain employs TRBV6-5 and TRBJ2-7; D is unclear. The CDR3 spans 14 residues. V lost 6 bases, J lost 2 bases, and 14 bases lay in between. CDR1 is MNHEY, CDR2 SVGAGI, per germline. CDR3 sequence (DNA): TGTGCCAGCAGGCATCACACTGGAACCTACGAGCAGTACTTC. Residues: CASRHHTGTYEQYF.

V usage is TRBV19 and J usage is TRBJ1-3, with D possibly TRBD1 on 5 matching bases. V was pared by 5 bases and J by 0 bases, with 14 bases between. Germline assignment: CDR1 LNHDA and CDR2 SQIVND (reference sequence). The CDR3 length is 16 residues. CDR3 loop: CASSHRDRISGNTIYF. CDR3 in DNA: TGTGCCAGTAGTCATCGGGACCGAATCTCTGGAAACACCATATATTTT.

The chain links TRBV6-1 to TRBJ1-1, with D tentatively TRBD1 (5 bases). Germline V gene data show CDR1 as MNHNS and CDR2 as SASEGT. CDR3 size: 15 residues. V dropped 6 bases and J dropped 4 bases, with 18 bases sitting between them. In nucleotides, the CDR3 is TGTGCCAGCAGAAGGGGAATTTACACTCGCACTGAAGCTTTCTTT. It translates to CASRRGIYTRTEAFF.

The rearrangement joins TRBV7-9 to TRBJ2-5; 11 positions match TRBD2. This CDR3 contains 16 residues. Germline CDR1 reads SEHNR; CDR2 reads FQNEAQ (reference sequence). The J segment lost 2 bases and the V segment lost 4 bases, leaving 6 bases of the junction unmatched. As DNA, the CDR3 is TGTGCCAGCAGCTGGAGACTAGCGGGAAAACAAGAGACCCAGTACTTC. Its translation is CASSWRLAGKQETQYF.

In this sample, this clonotype turned up many times. V and J are TRBV7-2 and TRBJ1-1; D is unclear. CDR1 and CDR2 (germline): SGHTA, FQGNSA. The CDR3 is 14 residues long. The ends were cut back, 4 bases at V and 8 bases at J, with 17 bases in the middle. For the CDR3, the DNA is TGTGCCAGCAGCTCCTCCCAAGGGCGAGCGGAAGCTTTCTTT. Protein: CASSSSQGRAEAFF.

The chain joins TRBV14 to TRBJ2-7; 7 bases are a match to TRBD2. Germline V gene lookup returns CDR1 SGHDN and CDR2 FVKESK. The V segment lost 5 bases and the J segment 6 bases; nucleotides outside the gene matches: 10. This CDR3 has 14 residues. The CDR3: CASSFRLASAEQYF. CDR3 bases: TGTGCCAGCAGCTTTCGACTAGCCTCCGCCGAGCAGTACTTC.

This chain links TRBV11-3 with TRBJ2-3; 11 nucleotides agree with TRBD1. Germline V gives CDR1 SGHNT, CDR2 YENEEA. V shed 7 bases and J 5 bases; nucleotides not matched to a gene: 5. The CDR3 consists of 14 residues. The CDR3 DNA reads TGTGCCAGCATTGGGACAGGGGGAAGAGATACGCAGTATTTT. Encoded protein: CASIGTGGRDTQYF.

This clonotype has a handful of counts. The chain employs TRBV6-4 and TRBJ1-3; D call uncertain. This CDR3 contains 15 residues. Per germline, CDR1 MRHNA and CDR2 SNTAGT. V lost 0 bases and J lost 0, with 6 bases in between. CDR3 loop: CASSDSTNSGNTIYF. DNA of the CDR3: TGTGCCAGCAGTGACTCGACCAACTCTGGAAACACCATATATTTT.

The rearrangement uses TRBV20-1 and TRBJ2-5; D not certain. V was clipped by 6 bases and J by 5 bases, with 22 bases between them. This CDR3 spans 15 amino acids. Germline V gives CDR1 DFQATT, CDR2 SNEGSKA (reference sequence). The CDR3 DNA reads TGCAGTGCGGCTGACCCGGCTAGATTCGGGGAGACCCAGTACTTC. Translating it yields CSAADPARFGETQYF.

The V and J genes are TRBV19 and TRBJ1-2, with no clear D. The CDR3 sequence is 14 residues long. Trimming cost V 3 bases and J 3 bases, with 11 bases left between them. Germline V gene lookup returns CDR1 LNHDA and CDR2 SQIVND (reference sequence). CDR3 in amino acids: CASSILRVDYGYTF. The CDR3 nucleotides read TGTGCCAGTAGTATTCTCCGAGTGGACTATGGCTACACCTTC.

In its sample, this clonotype was seen a few times. V usage is TRBV12-3 or TRBV12-4 and J usage is TRBJ2-6, with D possibly being TRBD2 (6 bases). CDR3 length equals 16 residues. V lost 5 bases to trimming and J lost 0 bases, with 11 bases between them. The chain's CDR3 is CASSAGRTSGANVLTF. The DNA for the CDR3 is TGTGCCAGCAGTGCGGGACGGACCTCTGGGGCCAACGTCCTGACTTTC.

This clonotype was counted many times. J is TRBJ2-5 and V is TRBV6-5; TRBD2 agrees at 10 bases. With 1 base clipped from V and 5 bases from J, the junction kept 10 bases outside the gene matches. The germline CDR1 and CDR2 sequences are MNHEY and SVGAGI. This CDR3 has 17 amino acids. The CDR3 loop is CASSYFASGSLKETQYF. As DNA, the CDR3 is TGTGCCAGCAGTTACTTCGCTAGCGGGAGCCTCAAGGAGACCCAGTACTTC.

V usage is TRBV20-1 and J usage is TRBJ2-1; 10 bases agree with TRBD2. Germline lookup yields CDR1 DFQATT and CDR2 SNEGSKA (reference sequence). This CDR3 is built from 16 residues. The V segment lost 0 bases and the J segment 8 bases; nucleotides outside the gene matches: 10. CDR3 in amino acids: CSARDPASGSLDEQFF. The CDR3 DNA sequence: TGCAGTGCTAGAGATCCCGCTAGCGGGAGTCTCGATGAGCAGTTCTTC.

The J gene is TRBJ2-2, the V gene TRBV7-9; 11 bases map to TRBD2. The V gene's germline CDR1 is SEHNR and CDR2 FQNEAQ (reference sequence). J was trimmed by 5 bases and V by 5 bases; bases with no gene match: 10. CDR3 size: 17 residues. The CDR3 nucleotides read TGTGCCAGCAGCCCGCCCCTAGCGGGAGGTGAAACCGGGGAGCTGTTTTTT. Translated: CASSPPLAGGETGELFF.

This clonotype was seen just once. CDR3 bases: TGTGCCAGCAGTGAACCTGGCAGAGCATCGGGGGGCTACACCTTC. Translation: CASSEPGRASGGYTF. The chain carries TRBV25-1 and TRBJ1-2, with D uncertain. V lost 2 bases and J lost 8, with 18 bases in between. The CDR3 totals 15 residues. Germline values: CDR1 MGHDK, CDR2 SYGVNS.

V and J are TRBV19 and TRBJ1-5; possibly TRBD1 for D (5 bases). Trimming shortened V by 5 bases and J by 2 bases, and 16 bases separated the two germline ends. CDR3 length: 16 amino acids. Germline V gene sequence: CDR1 LNHDA, CDR2 SQIVND (reference sequence). CDR3 region: CASSPRTIGGNQPQHF. The CDR3 bases are TGTGCCAGTAGTCCCCGGACAATTGGAGGCAATCAGCCCCAGCATTTT.

The CDR3 is CASEDSKIEAFF. CDR3 bases: TGTGCCAGCGAGGACAGTAAAATTGAAGCTTTCTTT. The chain joins TRBV19 to TRBJ1-1; D is perhaps TRBD1 (6 bases). Between the trimmed V and J ends, which lost 9 bases and 7 bases, there was a span of 15 bases. The CDR3 has 12 amino acids. The germline V gene has CDR1 LNHDA and CDR2 SQIVND (reference sequence).

At least ten counts were recorded for this clonotype. The chain uses TRBV7-4 and TRBJ1-5; TRBD1 agrees at 9 bases. Germline V lookup: CDR1 SGHVT, CDR2 SQSDAQ. The CDR3 length is 12 residues. CDR3 coding DNA: TGTGGCAAGGGACAGGGTTCTCAGCCCCAGCATTTT. It codes for CGKGQGSQPQHF.

The chain couples TRBV7-2 to TRBJ2-7; TRBD2 matches at 11 bases. Trimming cost V 5 bases and J 4 bases; bases outside gene matches: 7. The CDR3 length is 15 residues. From germline, CDR1 is SGHTA and CDR2 FQGNSA. The chain's CDR3 is CASSKKTSGTYEQYF. In nucleotides, the CDR3 is TGTGCCAGCAGCAAAAAGACTAGCGGGACGTACGAGCAGTACTTC.

This chain connects TRBV20-1 to TRBJ2-2, with TRBD2 matching over 9 bases. Germline V gene data show CDR1 as DFQATT and CDR2 as SNEGSKA (reference sequence). The CDR3 is 14 residues long. Trimming removed 4 bases from V and 5 bases from J; junction bases left unmatched: 5. CDR3 amino acids: CSATSGKGTGELFF. The CDR3 DNA is TGCAGTGCTACTAGCGGGAAAGGTACCGGGGAGCTGTTTTTT.

In its sample, this clonotype was seen a few times. The chain couples TRBV11-2 to TRBJ2-7, with 7 bases matching TRBD1. CDR1 SGHAT and CDR2 FQNNGV come from the germline V gene. The CDR3 has 15 residues. The J segment lost 6 bases and the V segment lost 0 bases, leaving 8 bases of the junction unmatched. CDR3 region: CASSLDLTGVGEQYV. The CDR3 DNA sequence: TGTGCCAGCAGCTTAGATCTAACAGGGGTTGGCGAGCAGTACGTC.

The rearrangement joins TRBV19 to TRBJ1-5; possible D gene TRBD1, 5 bases. Germline CDR1 and CDR2: LNHDA and SQIVND (reference sequence). Between the trimmed V and J ends, which lost 5 bases and 6 bases, there was a span of 23 bases. The CDR3 sequence is 17 residues long. This chain's CDR3 is CASSPSPGPGRGQPQHF. In nucleotides, the CDR3 is TGTGCCAGTAGTCCGTCACCGGGACCCGGACGGGGTCAGCCCCAGCATTTT.

At least ten counts were recorded for this clonotype. This chain connects TRBV7-3 to TRBJ1-5; D remains ambiguous. Germline V lookup: CDR1 SGHTA, CDR2 FQGTGA. Trimming took off 5 bases at V and 5 bases at J, with 19 bases between the two ends. This CDR3 contains 16 residues. CDR3 region: CASSRPPGVVDQPQHF. CDR3 DNA: TGTGCCAGCAGCCGCCCCCCGGGAGTGGTGGATCAGCCCCAGCATTTT.